This TCR beta chain was captured in a study of blood T cell repertoires in COVID-19. Study as a whole: Sites in the United States, Italy and Spain provided acute and convalescent COVID-19 samples.

In the original analysis: Estimation of nucleated cell counts was performed using reference gene primer amplification. Sequenced by immunoSEQ multiplex PCR; TCRdb stores in-frame clones only, minus some. V and J calls plus clone size are reproduced from that table; the DNA served to infer D and trimming. This table has approximately 190,000 clones, over 80% appearing once. A single count supports this clone. Looked up from germline, CDR1 is LNHDA and CDR2 is SQIVND (reference sequence). CDR3 length: 16 residues. Trimming took 4 bases from V and 5 from J, leaving 21 bases between them. The chain joins TRBV19 to TRBJ2-7, with D unclear. The sample was peripheral blood. This receptor was taken from a woman in her thirties or forties with acute or convalescent COVID-19. The CDR3 bases are TGTGCCAGTAGTACCTCAGGATTGATTTCTACCAACGAGCAGTACTTC. It translates to CASSTSGLISTNEQYF.